These T cell receptor beta chains were read from a single sample in a study of T-cell reconstitution after alpha-beta-depleted transplantation in children. TCRdb reprocessed the PCR reads with MiXCR, giving one entry per CDR3 protein. The data hold over 550,000 distinct CDR3 sequences, with 10% to 13% observed a single time. Sample: PBMCs from the stem cell graft donor, taken from the stem cell graft. The source of these receptors is a human donor who donated a stem cell graft to a child with acute myeloid leukemia. Both conserved end residues are part of each CDR3. Each record gives: CDR3 length, J gene, D gene, clone size, V gene, CDR3 protein, CDR3 DNA. D genes are given only for firm matches. Only part of the rows carry a size: once, few, many, or a class if the clone is expanded.

length: 16; J: TRBJ1-4; D: -; size: few; V: TRBV7-2; CDR3: CASSLQAGVENEKLFF; DNA: TGTGCCAGCAGCCTACAAGCAGGGGTAGAGAATGAAAAACTGTTTTTT
length: 15; J: TRBJ2-7; D: TRBD2; size: few; V: TRBV20-1; CDR3: CSARDRTSGIYEQYF; DNA: TGCAGTGCTAGAGATAGGACTAGCGGGATCTACGAGCAGTACTTC
length: 10; J: TRBJ1-4; D: -; size: -; V: TRBV29-1; CDR3: CSAVNEKLFF; DNA: TGCAGCGCAGTCAATGAAAAACTGTTTTTT
length: 12; J: TRBJ1-1; D: -; size: -; V: TRBV20-1; CDR3: CSARQVNTEAFF; DNA: TGCAGTGCTAGGCAGGTGAACACTGAAGCTTTCTTT
length: 16; J: TRBJ2-7; D: -; size: -; V: TRBV28; CDR3: CASSPGGVRASYEQYF; DNA: TGTGCCAGCAGCCCCGGAGGGGTTCGTGCCTCCTACGAGCAGTACTTC
length: 15; J: TRBJ2-2; D: -; size: few; V: TRBV9; CDR3: CASSTLTTTGGELFF; DNA: TGTGCCAGCAGCACCCTAACTACAACCGGCGGGGAGCTGTTTTTT
length: 14; J: TRBJ1-1; D: -; size: -; V: TRBV7-2; CDR3: CASSPGGSVTKAFF; DNA: TGTGCCAGCAGCCCTGGGGGATCGGTGACTAAAGCTTTCTTT
length: 13; J: TRBJ1-1; D: -; size: -; V: TRBV7-9; CDR3: CASSDIVNTEAFF; DNA: TGTGCCAGCAGCGACATAGTGAACACTGAAGCTTTCTTT
length: 13; J: TRBJ2-1; D: -; size: -; V: TRBV11-3; CDR3: CASSYTRYNEQFF; DNA: TGTGCCAGCAGTTACACTAGGTACAATGAGCAGTTCTTC
length: 14; J: TRBJ1-1; D: -; size: -; V: TRBV7-9; CDR3: CASSLSQSFAEAFF; DNA: TGTGCCAGCAGCCTCAGTCAGAGTTTCGCTGAAGCTTTCTTT
length: 14; J: TRBJ1-4; D: -; size: -; V: TRBV28; CDR3: CASRRRLVGEKLFF; DNA: TGTGCCAGCAGGAGGAGACTGGTTGGGGAAAAACTGTTTTTT
length: 16; J: TRBJ2-2; D: -; size: -; V: TRBV24-1; CDR3: CATSDPGRTGGGELFF; DNA: TGTGCCACCAGTGACCCCGGACGGACCGGGGGCGGGGAGCTGTTTTTT
length: 14; J: TRBJ2-3; D: TRBD1; size: -; V: TRBV29-1; CDR3: CSAPGQGAADTQYF; DNA: TGCAGCGCACCGGGACAGGGGGCCGCAGATACGCAGTATTTT
length: 15; J: TRBJ2-5; D: -; size: many; V: TRBV29-1; CDR3: CSVEDGKSKGETQYF; DNA: TGCAGCGTTGAAGACGGGAAATCAAAGGGAGAGACCCAGTACTTC
length: 17; J: TRBJ2-2; D: TRBD1; size: many; V: TRBV27; CDR3: CASSLPRQGINTGELFF; DNA: TGTGCCAGCAGTTTGCCCCGACAGGGGATAAACACCGGGGAGCTGTTTTTT
length: 18; J: TRBJ2-3; D: TRBD2; size: few; V: TRBV3-1; CDR3: CASSQEELAGRFTDTQYF; DNA: TGTGCCAGCAGCCAAGAGGAACTAGCGGGACGATTCACAGATACGCAGTATTTT
length: 14; J: TRBJ2-1; D: TRBD2; size: many; V: TRBV19; CDR3: CASSIRGTRNEQFF; DNA: TGTGCCAGTAGTATTCGGGGGACTAGAAATGAGCAGTTCTTC
length: 13; J: TRBJ2-1; D: -; size: few; V: TRBV5-6; CDR3: CASSYPSGHEQFF; DNA: TGTGCCAGCAGCTACCCGAGTGGACATGAGCAGTTCTTC
length: 15; J: TRBJ2-7; D: -; size: few; V: TRBV7-9; CDR3: CASSFLTSVGYEQYF; DNA: TGTGCCAGCAGCTTTCTCACCTCCGTGGGCTACGAGCAGTACTTC
length: 12; J: TRBJ2-2; D: -; size: once; V: TRBV20-1; CDR3: CSARDFPGELFF; DNA: TGCAGTGCTAGAGATTTCCCCGGGGAGCTGTTTTTT
length: 11; J: TRBJ1-6; D: -; size: -; V: TRBV6-6; CDR3: CASSPLGTLHF; DNA: TGTGCCAGCAGCCCGTTGGGGACCCTCCACTTT
length: 14; J: TRBJ2-5; D: -; size: many; V: TRBV20-1; CDR3: CSALPGASKETQYF; DNA: TGCAGTGCTCTCCCCGGGGCTAGCAAAGAGACCCAGTACTTC
length: 18; J: TRBJ2-1; D: -; size: few; V: TRBV12-3/TRBV12-4; CDR3: CASCTPVGGSPNYNEQFF; DNA: TGTGCCAGCTGCACCCCAGTCGGAGGGAGCCCCAATTACAATGAGCAGTTCTTC
length: 10; J: TRBJ2-7; D: -; size: few; V: TRBV28; CDR3: CASGAYGQYF; DNA: TGTGCCAGCGGTGCTTACGGGCAGTACTTC
length: 16; J: TRBJ2-1; D: TRBD2; size: few; V: TRBV20-1; CDR3: CSARDQRTSGRYEQFF; DNA: TGCAGTGCTAGAGATCAGCGGACTAGCGGGAGATATGAGCAGTTCTTC
length: 17; J: TRBJ1-5; D: -; size: few; V: TRBV27; CDR3: CASSRTGPRFGNQPQHF; DNA: TGTGCCAGCAGCCGTACGGGACCGCGTTTTGGCAATCAGCCCCAGCATTTT
length: 16; J: TRBJ2-2; D: TRBD2; size: many; V: TRBV7-2; CDR3: CASSLIAGGNTGELFF; DNA: TGTGCCAGCAGCCTGATAGCGGGAGGGAACACCGGGGAGCTGTTTTTT
length: 14; J: TRBJ1-2; D: -; size: -; V: TRBV12-3/TRBV12-4; CDR3: CASSFQGFSYGYTF; DNA: TGTGCCAGCAGTTTTCAGGGATTTTCTTATGGCTACACCTTC
length: 18; J: TRBJ2-1; D: TRBD2; size: -; V: TRBV28; CDR3: CARSFLAGDFGSYNEQFF; DNA: TGTGCCCGCAGTTTCCTAGCGGGAGATTTTGGGTCCTACAATGAGCAGTTCTTC
length: 10; J: TRBJ1-2; D: -; size: many; V: TRBV6-2/TRBV6-3; CDR3: CASSDYGYTF; DNA: TGTGCCAGCAGTGACTACGGCTACACCTTC
length: 14; J: TRBJ2-3; D: -; size: many; V: TRBV20-1; CDR3: CSARRQAGGDTQYF; DNA: TGCAGTGCTAGACGACAGGCCGGAGGGGATACGCAGTATTTT
length: 10; J: TRBJ1-1; D: -; size: -; V: TRBV29-1; CDR3: CIAQEFGAFF; DNA: TGCATCGCCCAGGAGTTTGGAGCTTTCTTT
length: 14; J: TRBJ1-1; D: -; size: -; V: TRBV28; CDR3: CASTLGARDTEAFF; DNA: TGTGCCAGCACACTCGGGGCCCGGGACACTGAAGCTTTCTTT
length: 14; J: TRBJ2-1; D: -; size: few; V: TRBV5-1; CDR3: CASNLGSDYNEQFF; DNA: TGCGCCAGCAACTTGGGTAGCGACTACAATGAGCAGTTCTTC
length: 15; J: TRBJ2-2; D: TRBD2; size: -; V: TRBV9; CDR3: CASSAGTSPTGELFF; DNA: TGTGCCAGCAGCGCCGGGACTAGCCCAACCGGGGAGCTGTTTTTT
length: 14; J: TRBJ1-2; D: TRBD1; size: -; V: TRBV3-1; CDR3: CASSQETGIGGYTF; DNA: TGTGCCAGCAGCCAAGAGACAGGGATTGGTGGCTACACCTTC
length: 14; J: TRBJ2-5; D: -; size: many; V: TRBV7-2; CDR3: CASSRSGAEETQYF; DNA: TGTGCCAGCAGCCGATCCGGGGCAGAGGAGACCCAGTACTTC